The clone carrying this T cell receptor (beta chain) showed up many times. Its antigen is as yet unknown. The data belong to a study of HIV-infected patients and healthy controls. Study context: CD8 counts did not change consistently during early therapy; the CD4:CD8 ratio climbed slightly. General observations from the study: CDR3 sharing between individuals was lower in HIV-infected patients than in healthy controls. The study did not determine the donors' HLA types.

The germline V gene encodes CDR1 SEHNR and CDR2 FQNEAQ (reference sequence). The CDR3 sequence is 15 residues long. The V and J ends lost 5 bases and 4 bases, in that order; junction bases with no gene match: 8. cDNA was made from 500 ng RNA using alpha and beta constant primers. Separate chain-specific third strand synthesis with multiplexing indices produced the alpha and beta libraries. MiXCR, applied by TCRdb to the 5' RACE reads, yields one record per CDR3 protein. Of 18,000 or so distinct CDR3 sequences in the sample, 8.5% to 9% were seen once. Follow-up blood was drawn about 14 weeks, roughly three months, after antiretroviral therapy began. The repertoire came from unfractionated whole blood and reflected all unsorted peripheral T cells.

V usage is TRBV7-9 and J usage is TRBJ1-1; 9 bases are shared with TRBD1. The clonotype originates from an adult with HIV infection. The sequenced sample was blood, obtained during antiretroviral therapy. The CDR3 is CASSDRDRVSTEAFF. CDR3 bases: TGTGCCAGCAGCGACCGGGACAGGGTCTCCACTGAAGCTTTCTTT.